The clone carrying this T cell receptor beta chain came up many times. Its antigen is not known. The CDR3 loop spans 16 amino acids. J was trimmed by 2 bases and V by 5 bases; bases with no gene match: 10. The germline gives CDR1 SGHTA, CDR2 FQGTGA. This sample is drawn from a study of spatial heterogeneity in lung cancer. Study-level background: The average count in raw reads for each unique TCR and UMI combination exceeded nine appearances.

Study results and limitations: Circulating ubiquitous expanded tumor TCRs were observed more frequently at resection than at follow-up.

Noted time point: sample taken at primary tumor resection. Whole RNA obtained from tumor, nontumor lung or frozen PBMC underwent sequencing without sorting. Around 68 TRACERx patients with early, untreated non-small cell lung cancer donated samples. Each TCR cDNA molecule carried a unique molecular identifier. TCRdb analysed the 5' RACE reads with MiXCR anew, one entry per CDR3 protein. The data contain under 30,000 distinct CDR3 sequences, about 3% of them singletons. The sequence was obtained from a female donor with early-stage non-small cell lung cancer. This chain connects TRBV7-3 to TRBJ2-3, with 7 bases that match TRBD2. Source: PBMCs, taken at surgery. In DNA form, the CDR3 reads TGTGCCAGCAGCCTAGGGGCTAGCGGATACACAGATACGCAGTATTTT. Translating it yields CASSLGASGYTDTQYF.